This is a list of T cell receptor beta chains from one sample in a study of beta chain features in type 1 diabetes. Some clones are missing from TCRdb's copy, which holds only in-frame ones; the method was immunoSEQ multiplex PCR. Among approximately 170,000 clones listed, roughly 8% were seen once. What was sequenced was central memory CD4+ T cells from blood. The receptors stem from a woman in her forties with type 1 diabetes. Each CDR3 is given with its conserved first and last residue. Fields, in order: clone size, J gene, D gene, V gene, CDR3 protein, CDR3 DNA. D genes are given only for firm matches. For some rows the clone size is stated as once, few or many, or as a class when expanded; others skip it.

clone size: .
J gene: TRBJ2-7
D gene: TRBD1
V gene: TRBV7-3
CDR3 protein: CASSPGQGREQYF
CDR3 DNA: TGTGCCAGCAGCCCGGGACAGGGACGCGAGCAGTACTTC

clone size: many
J gene: TRBJ2-7
D gene: TRBD1
V gene: TRBV5-1
CDR3 protein: CASSFDRGAYEQYF
CDR3 DNA: TGCGCCAGCAGCTTCGACAGGGGGGCCTACGAGCAGTACTTC

clone size: few
J gene: TRBJ2-7
D gene: TRBD1
V gene: TRBV9
CDR3 protein: CASSVSTGTGYEQYF
CDR3 DNA: TGTGCCAGCAGCGTAAGCACCGGGACAGGCTACGAGCAGTACTTC

clone size: .
J gene: TRBJ2-7
D gene: TRBD1
V gene: TRBV9
CDR3 protein: CASSRTGTAIYEQYF
CDR3 DNA: TGTGCCAGCAGCCGGACCGGGACAGCTATCTACGAGCAGTACTTC

clone size: .
J gene: TRBJ1-2
D gene: .
V gene: TRBV28
CDR3 protein: CASSYAGGYTF
CDR3 DNA: TGTGCCAGCAGCTATGCCGGTGGCTACACCTTC

clone size: few
J gene: TRBJ1-1
D gene: TRBD1
V gene: TRBV9
CDR3 protein: CASSAQGANTEAFF
CDR3 DNA: TGTGCCAGCAGCGCTCAGGGGGCCAACACTGAAGCTTTCTTT

clone size: few
J gene: TRBJ2-3
D gene: TRBD1
V gene: TRBV9
CDR3 protein: CASSPTGGGSDTQYF
CDR3 DNA: TGTGCCAGCAGCCCTACAGGGGGCGGCTCAGATACGCAGTATTTT

clone size: .
J gene: TRBJ2-1
D gene: TRBD2
V gene: TRBV7-8
CDR3 protein: CASSVSSGRQFF
CDR3 DNA: TGTGCCAGCAGCGTCTCTAGCGGGAGGCAGTTCTTC

clone size: .
J gene: TRBJ1-1
D gene: .
V gene: TRBV6-5
CDR3 protein: CASSIRDSGTEAFF
CDR3 DNA: TGTGCCAGCAGTATTCGGGACTCGGGGACTGAAGCTTTCTTT

clone size: .
J gene: TRBJ2-1
D gene: TRBD2
V gene: TRBV5-1
CDR3 protein: CASSLTSGSIDEQFF
CDR3 DNA: TGCGCCAGCAGCCTGACTAGCGGGAGTATCGATGAGCAGTTCTTC

clone size: .
J gene: TRBJ2-7
D gene: .
V gene: TRBV28
CDR3 protein: CASSAPGHQYYEQYF
CDR3 DNA: TGTGCCAGCAGTGCCCCGGGACATCAGTACTACGAGCAGTACTTC

clone size: .
J gene: TRBJ1-4
D gene: .
V gene: TRBV9
CDR3 protein: CASSPDVGEDEKLFF
CDR3 DNA: TGTGCCAGCAGCCCCGACGTAGGGGAAGATGAAAAACTGTTTTTT

clone size: .
J gene: TRBJ1-1
D gene: .
V gene: TRBV20-1
CDR3 protein: CSGALASEAFF
CDR3 DNA: TGCAGTGGTGCTTTAGCCAGTGAAGCTTTCTTT

clone size: .
J gene: TRBJ1-2
D gene: .
V gene: TRBV29-1
CDR3 protein: CSADGPYGYTF
CDR3 DNA: TGCAGCGCTGACGGTCCCTATGGCTACACCTTC

clone size: few
J gene: TRBJ2-3
D gene: TRBD2
V gene: TRBV2
CDR3 protein: CASSPYAGGRDTQYF
CDR3 DNA: TGTGCCAGCTCCCCTTACGCGGGAGGGAGAGATACGCAGTATTTT

clone size: many
J gene: TRBJ2-5
D gene: TRBD2
V gene: TRBV29-1
CDR3 protein: CSSSGGLGGETQYF
CDR3 DNA: TGCAGCTCTAGCGGGGGCCTAGGGGGGGAGACCCAGTACTTC

clone size: many
J gene: TRBJ2-7
D gene: TRBD2
V gene: TRBV7-9
CDR3 protein: CASSLGGSQDEQYF
CDR3 DNA: TGTGCCAGCAGCTTAGGCGGGAGCCAGGACGAGCAGTACTTC

clone size: few
J gene: TRBJ2-7
D gene: .
V gene: TRBV18
CDR3 protein: CASSPGRAYEQYF
CDR3 DNA: TGTGCCAGCTCACCAGGTAGAGCCTACGAGCAGTACTTC

clone size: few
J gene: TRBJ1-4
D gene: .
V gene: TRBV7-9
CDR3 protein: CASSLAIGELFF
CDR3 DNA: TGTGCCAGCAGCTTAGCGATCGGAGAACTGTTTTTT

clone size: few
J gene: TRBJ2-3
D gene: .
V gene: TRBV27
CDR3 protein: CASSLSAGLTDTQYF
CDR3 DNA: TGTGCCAGCAGTTTATCCGCAGGGTTAACAGATACGCAGTATTTT

clone size: .
J gene: TRBJ2-7
D gene: .
V gene: TRBV9
CDR3 protein: CASSPDSSYEQYF
CDR3 DNA: TGTGCCAGCAGCCCAGACAGTTCCTACGAGCAGTACTTC

clone size: .
J gene: TRBJ2-7
D gene: TRBD1
V gene: TRBV28
CDR3 protein: CASSSGQGPFYEQYF
CDR3 DNA: TGTGCCAGCAGTTCCGGACAGGGCCCCTTCTACGAGCAGTACTTC

clone size: few
J gene: TRBJ1-4
D gene: .
V gene: TRBV9
CDR3 protein: CASSASGTPGEKLFF
CDR3 DNA: TGTGCCAGCAGCGCATCCGGGACACCCGGGGAAAAACTGTTTTTT

clone size: few
J gene: TRBJ2-7
D gene: .
V gene: TRBV6-5
CDR3 protein: CASSYLRGLHYEQYF
CDR3 DNA: TGTGCCAGCAGTTACCTCCGCGGCCTACACTACGAGCAGTACTTC

clone size: few
J gene: TRBJ2-7
D gene: TRBD1
V gene: TRBV5-4
CDR3 protein: CASSHGTGGSYEQYF
CDR3 DNA: TGTGCCAGCAGTCATGGGACAGGGGGGTCCTACGAGCAGTACTTC

clone size: once
J gene: TRBJ2-7
D gene: .
V gene: TRBV19
CDR3 protein: CASSPWVGGYEQYF
CDR3 DNA: TGTGCCAGTAGTCCCTGGGTAGGAGGGTACGAGCAGTACTTC

clone size: many
J gene: TRBJ2-6
D gene: TRBD1
V gene: TRBV29-1
CDR3 protein: CSVGQGHSGANVLTF
CDR3 DNA: TGCAGCGTTGGACAGGGTCACTCTGGGGCCAACGTCCTGACTTTC

clone size: many
J gene: TRBJ1-5
D gene: TRBD1
V gene: TRBV6-6
CDR3 protein: CASSRQGKDQPQHF
CDR3 DNA: TGTGCCAGCAGTCGACAGGGTAAAGATCAGCCCCAGCATTTT

clone size: .
J gene: TRBJ1-6
D gene: TRBD1
V gene: TRBV27
CDR3 protein: CASSSFDRVTSPLHF
CDR3 DNA: TGTGCCAGCAGTTCCTTCGACAGGGTGACTTCACCCCTCCACTTT

clone size: .
J gene: TRBJ1-5
D gene: .
V gene: TRBV2
CDR3 protein: CASSGRGGNQPQHF
CDR3 DNA: TGTGCCAGCAGTGGCAGGGGAGGCAATCAGCCCCAGCATTTT

clone size: few
J gene: TRBJ1-5
D gene: TRBD1
V gene: TRBV30
CDR3 protein: CAWNPSGQRVYQPQHF
CDR3 DNA: TGTGCCTGGAACCCCTCGGGACAGAGAGTCTATCAGCCCCAGCATTTT

clone size: .
J gene: TRBJ1-2
D gene: .
V gene: TRBV15
CDR3 protein: CATSRQGGYTF
CDR3 DNA: TGTGCCACCAGCAGACAGGGCGGCTACACCTTC

clone size: few
J gene: TRBJ2-5
D gene: TRBD2
V gene: TRBV6-1
CDR3 protein: CASSAGGRETQYF
CDR3 DNA: TGTGCCAGCAGTGCGGGGGGGAGGGAGACCCAGTACTTC

clone size: .
J gene: TRBJ2-7
D gene: .
V gene: TRBV30
CDR3 protein: CAWSVQGTYEQYF
CDR3 DNA: TGTGCCTGGAGTGTTCAGGGTACCTACGAGCAGTACTTC

clone size: .
J gene: TRBJ1-5
D gene: .
V gene: TRBV19
CDR3 protein: CASQRSNQPQHF
CDR3 DNA: TGTGCCAGTCAGAGGAGCAATCAGCCCCAGCATTTT

clone size: few
J gene: TRBJ2-5
D gene: TRBD1
V gene: TRBV18
CDR3 protein: CASSPSGQGGETQYF
CDR3 DNA: TGTGCCAGCTCACCCTCTGGACAGGGAGGCGAGACCCAGTACTTC

clone size: few
J gene: TRBJ2-7
D gene: .
V gene: TRBV7-3
CDR3 protein: CASSLLGGSSYEQYF
CDR3 DNA: TGTGCCAGCAGCTTATTAGGCGGGTCCTCCTACGAGCAGTACTTC

clone size: many
J gene: TRBJ2-6
D gene: .
V gene: TRBV5-6
CDR3 protein: CASRQGYSGANVLTF
CDR3 DNA: TGTGCCAGCAGACAGGGTTACTCTGGGGCCAACGTCCTGACTTTC

clone size: many
J gene: TRBJ2-6
D gene: .
V gene: TRBV4-3
CDR3 protein: CASSQDPNSGANVLTF
CDR3 DNA: TGCGCCAGCAGCCAAGATCCAAACTCTGGGGCCAACGTCCTGACTTTC

clone size: few
J gene: TRBJ1-5
D gene: .
V gene: TRBV6-6
CDR3 protein: CASIFADNQPQHF
CDR3 DNA: TGTGCCAGCATTTTCGCAGACAATCAGCCCCAGCATTTT

clone size: .
J gene: TRBJ2-1
D gene: TRBD1
V gene: TRBV7-2
CDR3 protein: CASTQDRGDEQFF
CDR3 DNA: TGTGCCAGCACCCAGGACAGGGGTGATGAGCAGTTCTTC

clone size: few
J gene: TRBJ2-3
D gene: .
V gene: TRBV7-9
CDR3 protein: CASSPGTDTQYF
CDR3 DNA: TGTGCCAGCAGCCCAGGGACAGATACGCAGTATTTT

clone size: .
J gene: TRBJ2-5
D gene: TRBD2
V gene: TRBV13
CDR3 protein: CASSLRLAGGGQETQYF
CDR3 DNA: TGTGCCAGCAGCTTACGACTAGCGGGGGGTGGCCAAGAGACCCAGTACTTC

clone size: few
J gene: TRBJ1-6
D gene: TRBD1
V gene: TRBV15
CDR3 protein: CATGTANSPLHF
CDR3 DNA: TGTGCCACCGGGACAGCGAATTCACCCCTCCACTTT

clone size: few
J gene: TRBJ2-2
D gene: .
V gene: TRBV28
CDR3 protein: CASSSGQGANTGELFF
CDR3 DNA: TGTGCCAGCAGTAGTGGTCAGGGTGCGAACACCGGGGAGCTGTTTTTT

clone size: few
J gene: TRBJ1-2
D gene: TRBD1
V gene: TRBV7-2
CDR3 protein: CASSYQPGQGWYGYTF
CDR3 DNA: TGTGCCAGCAGCTACCAACCGGGACAGGGGTGGTATGGCTACACCTTC

clone size: few
J gene: TRBJ2-2
D gene: TRBD1
V gene: TRBV10-3
CDR3 protein: CAISESGTGGPTGELFF
CDR3 DNA: TGTGCCATCAGTGAGTCAGGGACAGGGGGCCCCACCGGGGAGCTGTTTTTT

clone size: many
J gene: TRBJ2-7
D gene: .
V gene: TRBV29-1
CDR3 protein: CSVSSEAYEQYF
CDR3 DNA: TGCAGCGTTTCAAGCGAGGCCTACGAGCAGTACTTC

clone size: many
J gene: TRBJ1-4
D gene: .
V gene: TRBV7-2
CDR3 protein: CASSLARGGRGEKLFF
CDR3 DNA: TGTGCCAGCAGCTTAGCCCGCGGGGGGCGCGGTGAAAAACTGTTTTTT

clone size: few
J gene: TRBJ1-2
D gene: .
V gene: TRBV7-2
CDR3 protein: CASSLGQGGGYTF
CDR3 DNA: TGTGCCAGCAGCTTGGGGCAGGGTGGTGGCTACACCTTC

clone size: few
J gene: TRBJ2-1
D gene: TRBD2
V gene: TRBV29-1
CDR3 protein: CSAEGLAGNEQFF
CDR3 DNA: TGCAGCGCCGAGGGACTAGCAGGCAATGAGCAGTTCTTC